The 26 T cell receptor beta chains given below trace back to one sample, sequenced in a study of blood T cells in healthy people across ages. Using a J-beta primer mix together with a sample-barcoded 5' primer, a second PCR was run for roughly 6 to 12 cycles. TCRdb passed the 5' RACE reads through MiXCR, listing each CDR3 protein once. The sample includes about 970,000 distinct CDR3 sequences, approximately 50% seen only once; the top ten take about 21%. Sequencing was performed on blood. These receptor sequences come from a woman aged 55-75 years in good health.

This clonotype was observed a few times. The CDR3 nucleotides read TGTGCCTCCTTCTCGGGCACAGATACGCAGTATTTT. It is translated as CASFSGTDTQYF. The chain employs TRBV10-3 and TRBJ2-3; D unclear. CDR1 is ENHRY, CDR2 SYGVKD, per germline. The CDR3 length is 12 residues. Trimming stripped 11 bases from V and 1 base from J, with 10 bases between.

The count of this clonotype is one. CDR3 sequence (DNA): TGCAGTGCTCGGACGACCACTAACTATGGCTACACCTTC. It codes for CSARTTTNYGYTF. V gene TRBV20-1 combines with J gene TRBJ1-2; D gene uncertain. Germline V gene sequence: CDR1 DFQATT, CDR2 SNEGSKA (reference sequence). V lost 5 bases, J lost 0 bases, and 10 bases lay in between. This CDR3 spans 13 amino acids.

This chain links TRBV20-1 with TRBJ1-2, with 9 bases lining up with TRBD1. V shed 1 base, J shed 3 bases, and the junction held 0 bases outside the gene matches. The length of the CDR3 is 13 residues. CDR1 DFQATT and CDR2 SNEGSKA come from the germline V gene (reference sequence). The CDR3 region has the DNA TGCAGTGCTAGAGGGGACAGGGACTATGGCTACACCTTC. Translation gives CSARGDRDYGYTF.

The rearrangement uses TRBV29-1 and TRBJ2-3, with 7 bases lining up with TRBD1. Germline values: CDR1 SQVTM, CDR2 ANQGSEA. V lost 5 bases, J lost 2 bases, and 10 bases stayed unmatched. The CDR3 sequence is 15 residues long. The CDR3 coding sequence is TGCAGCGTTTACACCGGGACAGCGAACACAGATACGCAGTATTTT. Protein: CSVYTGTANTDTQYF.

This chain connects TRBV7-9 to TRBJ2-5; TRBD2 might be the D (6 bases). The ends were cut back, 5 bases at V and 11 bases at J, with 21 bases in the middle. Germline V gene sequence: CDR1 SEHNR, CDR2 FQNEAQ (reference sequence). CDR3 length: 14 residues. The CDR3 protein is CASSATSQHNEQYF. The CDR3 bases are TGTGCCAGCAGCGCGACTAGTCAGCACAATGAGCAGTACTTC.

The chain combines TRBV4-1 with TRBJ1-6, with unresolved D. V shed 0 bases and J shed 7 bases, with 10 bases lying between them. Per germline, CDR1 MGHRA and CDR2 YSYEKL. This CDR3 has 15 amino acids. The CDR3 nucleotides are TGCGCCAGCAGCCAAGACCCGAATTCGAATTCACCCCTCCACTTT. Its protein product is CASSQDPNSNSPLHF.

The gene calls are TRBV28 and TRBJ1-5; D is possibly TRBD1 (5 bases). Germline V gene data show CDR1 as MDHEN and CDR2 as SYDVKM. Trimming cost V 3 bases and J 4 bases, with 13 bases left between them. This CDR3 region has 15 residues. CDR3 sequence: CASSFGAVENQPQHF. The DNA for the CDR3 is TGTGCCAGCAGTTTTGGGGCCGTGGAGAATCAGCCCCAGCATTTT.

This clonotype was recorded at least ten times. V is TRBV6-2 or TRBV6-3 and J is TRBJ2-7; 12 bases are a match to TRBD2. Germline CDR1 reads MNHEY; CDR2 reads SVGEGT. The ends lost 2 bases at V and 1 base at J; junction bases unmatched: 3. This CDR3 spans 16 amino acids. The CDR3 DNA reads as TGTGCCAGCAGTTACAGGACTAGCGGGAAGTCCTACGAGCAGTACTTC. Translated: CASSYRTSGKSYEQYF.

V gene TRBV6-5 combines with J gene TRBJ2-7, with 8 nucleotides matching TRBD2. CDR3 length: 14 residues. V lost 2 bases to trimming and J lost 6 bases; unmatched junction nucleotides: 6. The germline CDR1 and CDR2 sequences are MNHEY and SVGAGI. The CDR3: CASSYEGLVREQYF. DNA of the CDR3: TGTGCCAGCAGTTACGAGGGACTAGTTCGCGAGCAGTACTTC.

This chain uses TRBV18 with TRBJ2-7, with TRBD1 matching over 9 bases. This CDR3 is built from 14 residues. J was trimmed by 7 bases and V by 6 bases; bases with no gene match: 10. From germline, CDR1 is KGHSH and CDR2 LQKENI. This CDR3 is CASSGGTGPREQYF. The CDR3 bases are TGTGCCAGCTCTGGCGGGACAGGGCCTCGGGAGCAGTACTTC.

The chain has TRBV20-1 and TRBJ2-7; TRBD2 matches at 9 bases. Germline CDR1 reads DFQATT; CDR2 reads SNEGSKA (reference sequence). V shed 3 bases, J shed 3 bases, and the junction held 6 bases outside the gene matches. CDR3 length: 14 residues. For the CDR3, the DNA is TGCAGTGCTAGGGCTAGCGGGAATCGCTACGAGCAGTACTTC. It specifies CSARASGNRYEQYF.

V usage is TRBV4-1 and J usage is TRBJ2-1, with TRBD2 matching over 7 bases. The CDR3 runs 14 residues. Germline trimming cut 2 bases from V and 9 bases from J; bases unmatched to any gene: 7. Germline CDR1 MGHRA, CDR2 YSYEKL. CDR3 nucleotide sequence: TGCGCCAGCAGCCAAAGGACGGGGGGAAGTGAGCAGTTCTTC. Translating gives CASSQRTGGSEQFF.

The chain couples TRBV3-1 to TRBJ2-7; possible D gene TRBD1, 5 bases. The V end was cut by 1 base, the J end by 2 bases, with 12 bases between. The CDR3 is 15 amino acids. CDR1 and CDR2 from the germline V gene are LGHDT and YNNKEL (reference sequence). For the CDR3, the DNA is TGTGCCAGCAGCCAAGGTAGACAGAGGCCCTACGAGCAGTACTTC. This encodes CASSQGRQRPYEQYF.

The table lists this clonotype with a few counts. The chain employs TRBV27 and TRBJ2-7; D gene unclear. V lost 2 bases and J 1 base, leaving 27 bases between the germline ends. CDR3 size: 20 residues. The germline V gene encodes CDR1 MNHEY and CDR2 SMNVEV (reference sequence). CDR3 DNA: TGTGCCAGCAGTTTAATCCCCCTGATAGGCAGCCCCCCTCCGTCCTACGAGCAGTACTTC. Amino acids: CASSLIPLIGSPPPSYEQYF.

The chain recombines TRBV14 with TRBJ2-7; D unclear. Germline V gives CDR1 SGHDN, CDR2 FVKESK. V gave up 0 bases and J gave up 1 base, with 10 bases separating them. This CDR3 region has 15 residues. The CDR3 loop is CASSQDSVISYEQYF. Written as DNA, the CDR3 is TGTGCCAGCAGCCAAGATAGTGTGATATCCTACGAGCAGTACTTC.

The V call is TRBV5-8, the J call TRBJ1-6, with 8 bases lining up with TRBD1. CDR1 SGHTS and CDR2 YDEGEE come from the germline V gene. The CDR3 is 14 amino acids. With 2 bases clipped from V and 8 bases from J, the junction kept 3 bases outside the gene matches. The CDR3 loop is CASSFPGGYSPLHF. The CDR3, as DNA: TGTGCCAGCAGCTTCCCAGGGGGCTATTCACCCCTCCACTTT.

The rearrangement links TRBV28 to TRBJ2-5; D possibly corresponds to TRBD2 (6 bases). CDR3 length equals 17 residues. V was pared by 6 bases and J by 5 bases, with 25 bases between. Germline V gene data show CDR1 as MDHEN and CDR2 as SYDVKM. The CDR3 spells CASSPRGSGPLRETQYF. The DNA for the CDR3 is TGTGCCAGCAGCCCACGTGGTAGCGGACCACTGCGGGAGACCCAGTACTTC.

The chain links TRBV28 to TRBJ2-2, with D perhaps matching TRBD2 (5 bases). The CDR3 spans 16 residues. Trimming took 7 bases from V and 7 from J, leaving 22 bases between them. CDR1 is MDHEN and CDR2 is SYDVKM in the germline V gene. CDR3 in amino acids: CASNSPPGDDNGELFF. The DNA for the CDR3 is TGTGCCAGCAATTCTCCCCCCGGGGATGATAACGGGGAGCTGTTTTTT. The whole variable domain, remainder taken from reference TRBV28 and TRBJ2-2, is DVKVTQSSRYLVKRTGEKVFLECVQDMDHENMFWYRQDPGLGLRLIYFSYDVKMKEKGDIPEGYSVSREKKERFSLILESASTNQTSMYLCASNSPPGDDNGELFFGEGSRLTVL.

The chain uses TRBV6-5 and TRBJ1-2, with D tentatively TRBD1 (5 bases). The V gene lost 1 base and the J gene lost 0 bases, with 12 bases spanning the gap. CDR3 length equals 16 residues. Germline CDR1 and CDR2: MNHEY and SVGAGI. The CDR3 sequence is CASSYFPQEPNYGYTF. CDR3 DNA: TGTGCCAGCAGTTACTTTCCACAGGAACCTAACTATGGCTACACCTTC.

V and J are TRBV20-1 and TRBJ2-3; 7 bases align to TRBD1. The germline gives CDR1 DFQATT, CDR2 SNEGSKA (reference sequence). CDR3 length equals 15 residues. Unmatched junction bases numbered 9, after V lost 6 bases and J lost 0 bases. The CDR3 loop is CSAPQGQTSTDTQYF. In DNA, the CDR3 is TGCAGTGCGCCACAGGGGCAAACTAGCACAGATACGCAGTATTTT.

The chain recombines TRBV29-1 with TRBJ1-1, with a possible D match to TRBD1 (5 bases). V lost 2 bases, J lost 7 bases, and 11 bases lay in between. Germline assignment: CDR1 SQVTM and CDR2 ANQGSEA. The CDR3 has 12 residues. In DNA, the CDR3 is TGCAGCGTTGAAAGGGGAGCTGGTGAAGCTTTCTTT. It encodes CSVERGAGEAFF.

V usage is TRBV9 and J usage is TRBJ1-1, with D perhaps matching TRBD1 (6 bases). The length of the CDR3 is 16 residues. The germline CDR1 and CDR2 sequences are SGDLS and YYNGEE. V lost 4 bases, J lost 1 base, and 17 bases lay in between. DNA of the CDR3: TGTGCCAGCAGCCCGTTGGGGGGCTTAAAGAACACTGAAGCTTTCTTT. Protein sequence: CASSPLGGLKNTEAFF. Supplemented by reference TRBV9 and TRBJ1-1, the full variable domain reads DSGVTQTPKHLITATGQRVTLRCSPRSGDLSVYWYQQSLDQGLQFLIQYYNGEERAKGNILERFSAQQFPDLHSELNLSSLELGDSALYFCASSPLGGLKNTEAFFGQGTRLTVV.

About this clonotype: A single base separates this from a much larger clone, so it may be a read error. This rearrangement joins TRBV5-1 to TRBJ2-1, with D hard to call. The better agreement between TRBJ2-7 and the DNA end casts doubt on the J call. This CDR3 is built from 14 residues. Germline CDR1 and CDR2: SGHRS and YFSETQ. DNA for the CDR3: TGCGCCAGCAGCTACGGAGAGTCCTACAATGAGCAGTACTTC. It codes for CASSYGESYNEQYF.

The chain has TRBV18 and TRBJ2-1, with 7 bases identical to TRBD1. The CDR3 extends over 15 amino acids. V dropped 4 bases and J dropped 13; count of bases not matched to a gene: 16. Germline V gene sequence: CDR1 KGHSH, CDR2 LQKENI. The CDR3 coding sequence is TGTGCCAGCTCACGCACATCGCAGGGGGAAGAGACCCAGTTCTTC. This gives the protein CASSRTSQGEETQFF.

This clonotype was counted between two and nine times. This chain links TRBV12-3 or TRBV12-4 with TRBJ2-3; no clear D gene. V shed 5 bases and J shed 1 base, with 13 bases lying between them. This CDR3 contains 15 residues. The CDR3 DNA sequence: TGTGCCAGCAGTGATTCCTGGGCTCGCACAGATACGCAGTATTTT. This encodes CASSDSWARTDTQYF.

The chain carries TRBV28 and TRBJ2-7; D unresolved. V was trimmed by 6 bases and J by 3 bases, leaving 15 bases between them. The CDR3 is 14 amino acids. Germline lookup yields CDR1 MDHEN and CDR2 SYDVKM. The chain's CDR3 is CASRTEGPGYEQYF. CDR3 nucleotides: TGTGCCAGCAGAACTGAAGGGCCTGGCTACGAGCAGTACTTC. Supplemented by reference TRBV28 and TRBJ2-7, the full variable domain reads DVKVTQSSRYLVKRTGEKVFLECVQDMDHENMFWYRQDPGLGLRLIYFSYDVKMKEKGDIPEGYSVSREKKERFSLILESASTNQTSMYLCASRTEGPGYEQYFGPGTRLTVT.